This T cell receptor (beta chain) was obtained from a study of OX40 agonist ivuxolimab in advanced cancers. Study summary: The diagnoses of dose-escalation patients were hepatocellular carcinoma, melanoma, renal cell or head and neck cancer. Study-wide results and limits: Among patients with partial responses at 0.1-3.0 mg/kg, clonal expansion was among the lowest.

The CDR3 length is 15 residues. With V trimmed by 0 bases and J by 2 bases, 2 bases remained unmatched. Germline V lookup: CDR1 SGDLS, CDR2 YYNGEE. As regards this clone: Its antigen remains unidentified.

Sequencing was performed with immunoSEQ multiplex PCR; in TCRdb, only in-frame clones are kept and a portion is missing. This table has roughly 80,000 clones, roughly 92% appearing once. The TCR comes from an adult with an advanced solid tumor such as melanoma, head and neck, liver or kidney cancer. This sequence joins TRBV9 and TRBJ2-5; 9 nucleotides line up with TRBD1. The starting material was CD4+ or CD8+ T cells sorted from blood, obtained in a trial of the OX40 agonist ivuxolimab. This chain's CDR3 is CASSVEGQGQETQYF. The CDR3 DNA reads TGTGCCAGCAGCGTAGAAGGACAGGGGCAAGAGACCCAGTACTTC.